In this sample, the clone carrying this T cell receptor (beta chain) turned up a few times. Its antigen is unidentified. This specimen comes from a study of memory B cells and T cells in multiple sclerosis. The assay was immunoSEQ multiplex PCR, and TCRdb's table has in-frame clones only and misses some. The sample records 12,000 to 15,000 clones, approximately 69% being singletons. Study-level findings and limits: Normalization was needed because clone-set size differences affected shared clonotype counts.

The clonotype was recovered from a human donor with multiple sclerosis. The sequenced sample consisted of memory (CD45RO+) CD4+ T cells from blood.

As DNA, the CDR3 is TGTGCCAGCAGCTTACGTGGACAGACGACAGATACGCAGTATTTT. It yields the protein CASSLRGQTTDTQYF. The gene calls are TRBV7-9 and TRBJ2-3; TRBD1 is a possible D gene (6 bases). The CDR3 contains 15 residues. The germline V and J ends were trimmed by 2 bases and 3 bases, with 12 bases remaining between them. In germline, CDR1 is SEHNR, CDR2 FQNEAQ (reference sequence).